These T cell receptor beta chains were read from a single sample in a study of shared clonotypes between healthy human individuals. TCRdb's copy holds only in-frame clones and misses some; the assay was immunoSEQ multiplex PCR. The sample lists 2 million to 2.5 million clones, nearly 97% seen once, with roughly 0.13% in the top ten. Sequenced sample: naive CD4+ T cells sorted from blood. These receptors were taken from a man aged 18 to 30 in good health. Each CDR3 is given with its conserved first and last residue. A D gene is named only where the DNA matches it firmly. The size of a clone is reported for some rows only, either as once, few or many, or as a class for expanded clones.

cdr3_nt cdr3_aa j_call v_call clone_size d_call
TGTGCCAGCAGCTCCTCATCCCCCTATGGCTACACCTTC CASSSSSPYGYTF TRBJ1-2 TRBV7-2 few -
TGTGCCAGCAGCTCTACCAGGGCTTTGAACACTGAAGCTTTCTTT CASSSTRALNTEAFF TRBJ1-1 TRBV5-4 once -
TGTGCCAGCTCACTAGCCGGGACAGTCTCCAACGAGCAGTACTTC CASSLAGTVSNEQYF TRBJ2-7 TRBV18 - TRBD1
TGTGCCAGCAAACCCTTTACCTTAGGGTTGGTTGAAAAACTGTTTTTT CASKPFTLGLVEKLFF TRBJ1-4 TRBV2 - -
TGTGCCTGGACTCGGACTAGCGCAGGCACAGATACGCAGTATTTT CAWTRTSAGTDTQYF TRBJ2-3 TRBV30 - TRBD2
TGTGCCAGCAGCGCCGCGCTAGCGGGAGTGGGGGAGCAGTACTTC CASSAALAGVGEQYF TRBJ2-7 TRBV7-2 - TRBD2
TGCGCCAGCAGCTTCCGACAGGGGGAGAACTATGGCTACACCTTC CASSFRQGENYGYTF TRBJ1-2 TRBV5-1 - TRBD1
TGTGCCAGCAGTTTGGGGAGTAACTATGGCTACACCTTC CASSLGSNYGYTF TRBJ1-2 TRBV27 - -
TGTGCCAGCAACGAGAACCGAAGGTGGGGCTACACCTTC CASNENRRWGYTF TRBJ1-2 TRBV2 - -
TGTGCCAGCAGTGAAGTTAGCCAGCAAAATTCACCCCTCCACTTT CASSEVSQQNSPLHF TRBJ1-6 TRBV6-1 - -
TGTGCCAGCACCCGGGACCCTGGGAGCACTGAAGCTTTCTTT CASTRDPGSTEAFF TRBJ1-1 TRBV9 once -
TGTGCCAGCAGCCGCGCCCCAGGGAGCGGGGTAGGTGAGCAGTTCTTC CASSRAPGSGVGEQFF TRBJ2-1 TRBV7-3 - TRBD2
TGCGCCAGCAGCTTAGGACAGGGAGGGAATGAGCAGTTCTTC CASSLGQGGNEQFF TRBJ2-1 TRBV5-1 - -
TGTGCCAGCAGGCTGGGGCAGCTGACCTACGAGCAGTACTTC CASRLGQLTYEQYF TRBJ2-7 TRBV6-5 - -
TGTGCCAGCAGCAAGGGGGACGAGCAGTACTTC CASSKGDEQYF TRBJ2-7 TRBV21-1 - -
TGTGCCAGCAGCCAAGTTTGGGACAGGGGGCGTCTAAACATTCAGTACTTC CASSQVWDRGRLNIQYF TRBJ2-4 TRBV4-2 - TRBD1
TGTGCCAGCCTACTACAGGGATCACCCCTCCACTTT CASLLQGSPLHF TRBJ1-6 TRBV5-8 - -
TGTGCCAGCAGCCAGCAGGGGCCGGCCTACGAGCAGTACTTC CASSQQGPAYEQYF TRBJ2-7 TRBV6-6 - -
TGCAGCGTTGAAGTGTCGGGAGGGCCTAACGAGCAGTACTTC CSVEVSGGPNEQYF TRBJ2-7 TRBV29-1 - TRBD2
TGTGCCAGCAGCTTAATAGCGGGAGGCACCTCCTACGAGCAGTACTTC CASSLIAGGTSYEQYF TRBJ2-7 TRBV5-4 - TRBD2
TGTGCCAGCAGCTTGGGTCACGTTGGGGACACCATATATTTT CASSLGHVGDTIYF TRBJ1-3 TRBV5-5 - -
TGTGCCAGCTGCTACCAGGGAGGCACTGAAGCTTTCTTT CASCYQGGTEAFF TRBJ1-1 TRBV27 - -
TGTGCCAGCCGACAGGGGACAGGGAGCAATCAGCCCCAGCATTTT CASRQGTGSNQPQHF TRBJ1-5 TRBV27 - TRBD1
TGTGCCAGCAGTTTCGAGGGAATGAACACTGAAGCTTTCTTT CASSFEGMNTEAFF TRBJ1-1 TRBV28 - -
TGTGCCAGCAGCCTAGGGACAGGTGGGATTGGTGAAGCTTTCTTT CASSLGTGGIGEAFF TRBJ1-1 TRBV5-4 - TRBD1
TGTGCCAGCAGTTACCTAACTAGCGCTCGGGAGCAGTACTTC CASSYLTSAREQYF TRBJ2-7 TRBV6-5 - TRBD2
TGTGCCAGCCTCGGAGGGTCTGTGGCCGGGGAGCTGTTTTTT CASLGGSVAGELFF TRBJ2-2 TRBV28 once -
TGCGCCAGCAGTGACCCAGGGGGCCCCAGGTCCTACGAGCAGTACTTC CASSDPGGPRSYEQYF TRBJ2-7 TRBV10-1 once TRBD1
TGCGCCAGCAGCTTGGGGACTAGCGGGGGGAAGGAGACCCAGTACTTC CASSLGTSGGKETQYF TRBJ2-5 TRBV5-1 - TRBD2
TGTGCCAGCAGTTTAAATAGCCTCTCAGGGAGTCAGCCCCAGCATTTT CASSLNSLSGSQPQHF TRBJ1-5 TRBV27 - -
TGTGCCAGCAGCCAAGGGACAGTCAGTTCCTACGAGCAGTACTTC CASSQGTVSSYEQYF TRBJ2-7 TRBV7-6 - TRBD1
TGTGCCAGCAGCTCAAGAGCAGTCACTAACTATGGCTACACCTTC CASSSRAVTNYGYTF TRBJ1-2 TRBV7-2 - -
TGTGCCAGCAGTTTATCCCTCCTAGGGGAGCTGTTTTTT CASSLSLLGELFF TRBJ2-2 TRBV27 - -
TGTGCCAGCAGTGACCTACGGACAGGGTGGTTCGCTTTCTTT CASSDLRTGWFAFF TRBJ1-1 TRBV6-1 - TRBD1
TGTGCCAGCAGTTTTACCTCCGGGACTAGCTCCTACAATGAGCAGTTCTTC CASSFTSGTSSYNEQFF TRBJ2-1 TRBV27 - TRBD2
TGCGCCAGCAGCTTGGCATGGGGGTTGTCGAACACTGAAGCTTTCTTT CASSLAWGLSNTEAFF TRBJ1-1 TRBV5-1 - -